The next 29 T cell receptor beta chains were all read from a single sample in a study of T cells expressing NK-cell markers. TCRdb reanalyzed the 5' RACE reads, giving one entry per CDR3 protein sequence and no DNA. The sample data list 400,000 to 550,000 distinct CDR3 sequences. The specimen was blood T cells: a sorted CD56 or NKG2C T cell subset, CD4+ or CD8+ T cells, or bulk PBMC T cells (not recorded which). The receptors come from a woman aged 18-70 years in good health.

The J gene is TRBJ1-1, the V gene TRBV9. The germline gives CDR1 SGDLS, CDR2 YYNGEE. The CDR3 spans 14 residues. CDR3 amino acids: CASSEEGLNTEAFF.

This rearrangement joins TRBV29-1 to TRBJ2-3. Germline CDR1 SQVTM, CDR2 ANQGSEA. This CDR3 spans 14 amino acids. The CDR3 sequence: CSVHLNWGTDTQYF.

This chain joins TRBV20-1 and TRBJ2-3; lacking DNA, the TRBD2 call made by TCRdb goes unchecked. Germline CDR1 reads DFQATT; CDR2 reads SNEGSKA (reference sequence). The CDR3 has 18 amino acids. The CDR3 reads CSARAYSGGAVRTDTQYF.

The chain couples TRBV5-1 to TRBJ1-2; checking the TCRdb D call of TRBD1 is not possible without DNA. CDR3 size: 12 residues. CDR1 and CDR2 (germline): SGHRS, YFSETQ. The CDR3 here is CASSPVAGGYTF.

The rearrangement links TRBV3-1 to TRBJ2-1; TCRdb outputs TRBD1, but without DNA this stays unchecked. CDR1 LGHDT and CDR2 YNNKEL come from the germline V gene (reference sequence). CDR3 length: 14 residues. The chain's CDR3 is CASSQDNTGDEQFF.

The rearrangement links TRBV7-9 to TRBJ2-2; TCRdb reports TRBD2, a call that lacks DNA to check it against. This CDR3 comprises 16 residues. In germline, CDR1 is SEHNR, CDR2 FQNEAQ (reference sequence). CDR3 region: CASMVLRGGANGELFF.

V gene TRBV10-3 combines with J gene TRBJ1-3; TCRdb calls TRBD1, which cannot be checked without DNA. This CDR3 spans 17 amino acids. The germline V gene has CDR1 ENHRY and CDR2 SYGVKD. The CDR3 reads CAISGWGTGSSGNTIYF.

The chain links TRBV30 to TRBJ2-6; TCRdb lists TRBD2, though no DNA is available to test this call. The CDR3 length is 18 residues. Per the germline V gene, CDR1 is GTSNPN and CDR2 is SVGIG (reference sequence). CDR3 amino acids: CAWRGGQIPLSGANVLTF.

The rearrangement joins TRBV19 to TRBJ2-3. Germline values: CDR1 LNHDA, CDR2 SQIVND (reference sequence). This CDR3 is 13 amino acids long. This CDR3 is CASSISGTDTQYF. Full variable domain (rest looked up from reference TRBV19 and TRBJ2-3): DGGITQSPKYLFRKEGQNVTLSCEQNLNHDAMYWYRQDPGQGLRLIYYSQIVNDFQKGDIAEGYSVSREKKESFPLTVTSAQKNPTAFYLCASSISGTDTQYFGPGTRLTVL.

This chain uses TRBV28 with TRBJ2-1; the D call of TRBD1 rests on TCRdb alone, since no DNA is present to check it. Germline lookup yields CDR1 MDHEN and CDR2 SYDVKM. The CDR3 is made up of 16 amino acids. CDR3 protein: CASSIQGADSYNEQFF.

This chain links TRBV12-3 or TRBV12-4 with TRBJ1-1. The CDR3 extends over 13 amino acids. The CDR3 protein is CASSEHPNTEAFF.

The chain employs TRBV12-3 or TRBV12-4 and TRBJ2-3; the TCRdb D gene call, TRBD2, has no DNA to confirm it. The CDR3 contains 15 residues. CDR3: CASTLLAGGQDTQYF.

The chain is built from TRBV7-9 and TRBJ2-5; TCRdb returns TRBD1, unconfirmable since there is no DNA. Germline V CDR1 and CDR2: SEHNR, FQNEAQ (reference sequence). This CDR3 comprises 14 residues. The CDR3 sequence: CASSFSGTPETQYF.

The chain has TRBV30 and TRBJ2-3; TCRdb's D gene call, TRBD2, goes unchecked for lack of DNA. The CDR3 covers 13 residues. Germline values: CDR1 GTSNPN, CDR2 SVGIG (reference sequence). The CDR3 sequence is CAWSVPGGHTQYF.

V gene TRBV20-1 combines with J gene TRBJ2-1. Germline CDR1 and CDR2: DFQATT and SNEGSKA (reference sequence). This CDR3 comprises 14 residues. Here the CDR3 reads CSARLLTSYNEQFF.

The V and J genes are TRBV18 and TRBJ2-1; TCRdb's assignment of TRBD1 cannot be checked, as there is no DNA. The germline gives CDR1 KGHSH, CDR2 LQKENI. The CDR3 extends over 16 amino acids. CDR3 residues: CASSLNSRASYNEQFF.

The rearrangement joins TRBV25-1 to TRBJ1-1. Germline V gene lookup returns CDR1 MGHDK and CDR2 SYGVNS. The CDR3 is 12 amino acids. Here the CDR3 reads CASREGANVAFF.

The rearrangement joins TRBV30 to TRBJ2-2; the TCRdb D gene call, TRBD2, has no DNA to confirm it. The CDR3 has 14 amino acids. Germline V gene sequence: CDR1 GTSNPN, CDR2 SVGIG (reference sequence). Here the CDR3 reads CAWSLVAGMKELFF.

The genes are TRBV20-1 and TRBJ1-5; TCRdb lists TRBD1, though no DNA is available to test this call. The length of the CDR3 is 17 residues. Per the germline V gene, CDR1 is DFQATT and CDR2 is SNEGSKA (reference sequence). The CDR3 is CSAHSSKAQGTNQPQHF.

This chain uses TRBV20-1 with TRBJ2-7; TCRdb selects TRBD1, and the lack of DNA leaves this call unchecked. CDR1 and CDR2 (germline): DFQATT, SNEGSKA (reference sequence). The CDR3 runs to 16 residues. CDR3 residues: CSARDPGQPSSYEQYF.

The chain uses TRBV5-6 and TRBJ2-7; lacking DNA, the TRBD2 call made by TCRdb goes unchecked. This CDR3 contains 18 residues. Looked up from germline, CDR1 is SGHDT and CDR2 is YYEEEE. The CDR3 protein is CASSLGPGLFAGEYEQYF.

This chain links TRBV15 with TRBJ2-3; without DNA, the TCRdb call of TRBD1 cannot be checked. Germline V gene lookup returns CDR1 LNHNV and CDR2 YYDKDF (reference sequence). This CDR3 region has 15 residues. CDR3: CATSRGGAGADTQYF.

This rearrangement joins TRBV7-9 to TRBJ1-1; no DNA is available, so the TRBD1 call from TCRdb remains unchecked. This CDR3 is built from 16 residues. Germline V gives CDR1 SEHNR, CDR2 FQNEAQ (reference sequence). The CDR3 loop reads CASSSTQGKRGTEAFF. Drawing the rest from reference TRBV7-9 and TRBJ1-1, the complete variable domain is DTGVSQNPRHKITKRGQNVTFRCDPISEHNRLYWYRQTLGQGPEFLTYFQNEAQLEKSRLLSDRFSAERPKGSFSTLEIQRTEQGDSAMYLCASSSTQGKRGTEAFFGQGTRLTVV.

The chain couples TRBV7-9 to TRBJ1-5. Germline V lookup: CDR1 SEHNR, CDR2 FQNEAQ (reference sequence). This CDR3 has 15 amino acids. This chain's CDR3 is CASSPVGRGDQPQHF.

V usage is TRBV27 and J usage is TRBJ2-1; TCRdb reports TRBD1, a call that lacks DNA to check it against. Germline values: CDR1 MNHEY, CDR2 SMNVEV (reference sequence). The CDR3 sequence is 19 residues long. CDR3 loop: CASRAIFAGTVSSYNEQFF.

This sequence joins TRBV7-2 and TRBJ2-5; the D call from TCRdb, TRBD1, cannot be confirmed without DNA. Per germline, CDR1 SGHTA and CDR2 FQGNSA. This CDR3 is built from 12 residues. CDR3 region: CASRPAPGTQYF.

This sequence joins TRBV19 and TRBJ2-5; TCRdb calls TRBD1, which cannot be checked without DNA. There are 14 residues in the CDR3. Germline loops: CDR1 LNHDA, CDR2 SQIVND (reference sequence). CDR3 sequence reads: CASSNRDSKETQYF.

The rearrangement links TRBV2 to TRBJ2-5. CDR3 length: 14 residues. CDR1 and CDR2 from the germline V gene are SNHLY and FYNNEI. This CDR3 reads CASSLDLYQETQYF.

CDR3 amino acids: CASSWGRISGANVLTF. This rearrangement joins TRBV12-3 or TRBV12-4 to TRBJ2-6; the TRBD1 assignment by TCRdb is unverifiable without DNA. This CDR3 has 16 amino acids.